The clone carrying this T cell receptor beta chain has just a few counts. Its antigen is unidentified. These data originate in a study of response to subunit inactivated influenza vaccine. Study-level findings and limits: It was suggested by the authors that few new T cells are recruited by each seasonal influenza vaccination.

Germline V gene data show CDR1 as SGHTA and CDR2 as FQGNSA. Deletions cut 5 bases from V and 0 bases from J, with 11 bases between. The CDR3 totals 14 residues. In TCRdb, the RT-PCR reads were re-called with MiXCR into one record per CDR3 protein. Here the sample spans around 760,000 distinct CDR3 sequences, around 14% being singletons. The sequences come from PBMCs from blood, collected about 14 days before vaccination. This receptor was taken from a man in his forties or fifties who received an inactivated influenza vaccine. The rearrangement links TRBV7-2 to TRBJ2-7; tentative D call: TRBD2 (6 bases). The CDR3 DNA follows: TGTGCCAGCAGCGGATACGGGAGCTCCTACGAGCAGTACTTC. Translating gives CASSGYGSSYEQYF.